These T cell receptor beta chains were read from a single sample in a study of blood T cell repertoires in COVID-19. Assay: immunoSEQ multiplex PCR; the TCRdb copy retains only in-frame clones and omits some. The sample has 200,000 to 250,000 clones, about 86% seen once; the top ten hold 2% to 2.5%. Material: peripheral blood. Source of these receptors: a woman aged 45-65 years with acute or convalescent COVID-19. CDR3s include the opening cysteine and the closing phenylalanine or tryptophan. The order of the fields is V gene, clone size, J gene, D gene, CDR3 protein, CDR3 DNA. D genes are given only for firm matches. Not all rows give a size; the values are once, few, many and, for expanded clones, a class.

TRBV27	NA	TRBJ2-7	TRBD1	CASSFGTVPSYEQYF	TGTGCCAGCAGTTTTGGGACAGTCCCTTCCTACGAGCAGTACTTC
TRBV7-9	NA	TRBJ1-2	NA	CASSPRVDYGYTF	TGTGCCAGCAGCCCCAGGGTAGACTATGGCTACACCTTC
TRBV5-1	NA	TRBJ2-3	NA	CASSLTGKNPDTQYF	TGCGCCAGCAGCTTAACAGGAAAAAACCCAGATACGCAGTATTTT
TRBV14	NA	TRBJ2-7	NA	CASSQATGAYYEQYF	TGTGCCAGCAGCCAAGCAACAGGCGCCTACTACGAGCAGTACTTC
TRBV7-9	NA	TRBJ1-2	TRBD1	CASQDRDYGYTF	TGTGCCAGCCAAGACAGGGACTATGGCTACACCTTC
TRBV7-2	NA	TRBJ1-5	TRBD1	CASSLAQGAQPQHF	TGTGCCAGCAGCTTAGCGCAGGGGGCTCAGCCCCAGCATTTT
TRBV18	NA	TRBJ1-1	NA	CASSPIPGQMNTEAFF	TGTGCCAGCTCACCGATACCCGGACAGATGAACACTGAAGCTTTCTTT
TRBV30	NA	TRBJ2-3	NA	CAWKLSTDTQYF	TGTGCCTGGAAGCTTAGCACAGATACGCAGTATTTT
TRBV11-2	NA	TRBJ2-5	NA	CASSLVGRRNQETQYF	TGTGCCAGCAGCTTAGTGGGTCGGCGGAATCAAGAGACCCAGTACTTC
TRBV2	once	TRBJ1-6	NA	CASSVRAPGSPLHF	TGTGCCAGCAGTGTAAGGGCCCCGGGGTCACCCCTCCACTTT
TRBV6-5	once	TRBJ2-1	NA	CASIVSREGAEQFF	TGTGCCAGCATCGTAAGTCGGGAGGGGGCTGAGCAGTTCTTC
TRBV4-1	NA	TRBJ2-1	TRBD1	CASSRTGTGAPNEQFF	TGCGCCAGCAGCCGGACCGGGACAGGGGCCCCCAATGAGCAGTTCTTC
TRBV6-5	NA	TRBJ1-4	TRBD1	CAVSRGQGREKLFF	TGTGCCGTCTCGAGGGGACAGGGACGTGAAAAACTGTTTTTT
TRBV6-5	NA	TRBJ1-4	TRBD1	CASSRTGLEEKLFF	TGTGCCAGCAGCAGGACAGGGTTGGAGGAAAAACTGTTTTTT
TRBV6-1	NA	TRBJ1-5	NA	CASSDGGPWGLWGNQPQHF	TGTGCCAGCAGTGATGGGGGACCGTGGGGGCTTTGGGGCAATCAGCCCCAGCATTTT
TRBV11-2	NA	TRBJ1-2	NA	CASSLSRRPNYGYTF	TGTGCCAGCAGCTTAAGTAGGAGGCCTAACTATGGCTACACCTTC
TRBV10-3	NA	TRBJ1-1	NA	CAISKGEITEAFF	TGTGCCATCTCCAAAGGAGAGATCACTGAAGCTTTCTTT
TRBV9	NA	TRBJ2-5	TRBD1	CASSVGGTGGVEETQYF	TGTGCCAGCAGCGTAGGAGGGACAGGGGGCGTTGAAGAGACCCAGTACTTC
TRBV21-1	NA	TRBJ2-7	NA	CASSKAIARQYF	TGTGCCAGCAGCAAAGCGATTGCCAGGCAGTACTTC
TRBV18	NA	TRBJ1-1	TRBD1	CASSPTGGGVMNTEAFF	TGTGCCAGCTCACCGACAGGGGGCGGGGTCATGAACACTGAAGCTTTCTTT
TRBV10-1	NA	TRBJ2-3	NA	CASSGRTGGPAGGTDTQYF	TGCGCCAGCAGTGGGAGAACAGGGGGCCCAGCGGGAGGCACAGATACGCAGTATTTT
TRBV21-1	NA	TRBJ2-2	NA	CASSKVLGGCAGELFF	TGTGCCAGCAGCAAAGTGTTAGGGGGCTGCGCCGGGGAGCTGTTTTTT
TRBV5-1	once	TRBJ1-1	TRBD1	CASSRGQGGYTEAFF	TGCGCCAGCAGCCGCGGACAGGGAGGGTACACTGAAGCTTTCTTT
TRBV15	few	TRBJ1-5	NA	CATSRDTGRDGRSNQPQHF	TGTGCCACCAGCAGAGATACAGGTAGGGATGGTAGGAGCAATCAGCCCCAGCATTTT
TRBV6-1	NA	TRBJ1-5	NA	CASSEQRGEVSNQPQHF	TGTGCCAGCAGTGAACAACGGGGGGAGGTTAGCAATCAGCCCCAGCATTTT
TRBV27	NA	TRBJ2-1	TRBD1	CASSPTGGTEQFF	TGTGCCAGCAGCCCGACAGGGGGAACTGAGCAGTTCTTC
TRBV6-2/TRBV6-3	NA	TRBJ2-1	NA	CASSYPSGSNEQFF	TGTGCCAGCAGTTACCCCAGCGGGTCGAATGAGCAGTTCTTC
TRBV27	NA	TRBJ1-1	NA	CASSFNRENTEAFF	TGTGCCAGCAGTTTTAACAGGGAGAACACTGAAGCTTTCTTT
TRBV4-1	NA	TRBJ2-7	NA	CAGSQDPLREILYEQYF	TGCGCCGGCAGCCAAGATCCGCTCCGGGAGATCCTCTACGAGCAGTACTTC
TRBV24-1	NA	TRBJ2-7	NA	CATSDRTGEQYF	TGTGCCACCAGTGATCGAACGGGGGAGCAGTACTTC
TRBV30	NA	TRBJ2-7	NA	CAWSVSGSLSYEQYF	TGTGCCTGGAGTGTTTCGGGGAGTTTGTCCTACGAGCAGTACTTC
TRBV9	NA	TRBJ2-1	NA	CASSRRGGEQFF	TGTGCCAGCAGCCGTAGGGGAGGTGAGCAGTTCTTC
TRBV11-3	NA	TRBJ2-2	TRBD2	CASSREANTGELFF	TGTGCCAGCAGCCGGGAGGCGAACACCGGGGAGCTGTTTTTT
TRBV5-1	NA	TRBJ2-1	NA	CASSLVDLAVNEQFF	TGCGCCAGCAGCTTGGTCGACTTGGCCGTCAATGAGCAGTTCTTC
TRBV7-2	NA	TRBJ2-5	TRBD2	CASSWSGTPGETQYF	TGTGCCAGCAGCTGGAGCGGGACTCCCGGGGAGACCCAGTACTTC
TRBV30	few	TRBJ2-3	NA	CAWGTAASTDTQYF	TGTGCCTGGGGGACGGCGGCTAGCACAGATACGCAGTATTTT
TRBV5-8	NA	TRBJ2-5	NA	CASSALVQETQYF	TGTGCCAGCAGCGCGCTCGTACAGGAGACCCAGTACTTC
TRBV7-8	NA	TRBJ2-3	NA	CASSLVGVIRDTQYF	TGTGCCAGCAGCTTAGTCGGGGTCATTCGAGATACGCAGTATTTT
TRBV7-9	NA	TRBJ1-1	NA	CASSPNSMNTEAFF	TGTGCCAGCAGCCCAAACAGCATGAACACTGAAGCTTTCTTT
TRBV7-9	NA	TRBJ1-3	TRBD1	CASSLRGSPGNTIYF	TGTGCCAGCAGCCTCAGGGGGTCCCCAGGAAACACCATATATTTT
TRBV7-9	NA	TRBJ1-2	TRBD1	CASSLDRGKDGYTF	TGTGCCAGCAGCTTAGACAGGGGTAAAGATGGCTACACCTTC
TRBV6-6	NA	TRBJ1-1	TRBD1	CASSSQGAKYTEAFF	TGTGCCAGCAGTTCGCAGGGGGCCAAATACACTGAAGCTTTCTTT
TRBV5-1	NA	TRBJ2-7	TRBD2	CASSLMVAGDEQYF	TGCGCCAGCAGCTTGATGGTAGCGGGAGACGAGCAGTACTTC
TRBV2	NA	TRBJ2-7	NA	CASSEFGARYEQYF	TGTGCCAGCAGTGAGTTCGGTGCGAGGTACGAGCAGTACTTC
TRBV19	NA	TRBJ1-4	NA	CASSIRDIHEKLFF	TGTGCCAGTAGTATTCGGGACATCCATGAAAAACTGTTTTTT
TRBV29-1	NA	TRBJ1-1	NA	CSAGVTEAFF	TGCAGCGCAGGGGTCACTGAAGCTTTCTTT
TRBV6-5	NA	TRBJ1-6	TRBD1	CASTKTGDSPLHF	TGTGCCAGCACCAAGACAGGGGATTCACCCCTCCACTTT
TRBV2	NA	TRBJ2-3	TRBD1	CASSLDRAPTDTQYF	TGTGCCAGCAGCCTGGACAGGGCCCCAACAGATACGCAGTATTTT
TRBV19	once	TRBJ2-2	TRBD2	CASRKGRETGELFF	TGTGCCAGCCGGAAGGGGAGGGAAACCGGGGAGCTGTTTTTT
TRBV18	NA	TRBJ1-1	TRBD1	CASSPQGADAEAFF	TGTGCCAGCTCACCACAGGGGGCAGACGCTGAAGCTTTCTTT
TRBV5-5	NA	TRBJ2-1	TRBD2	CASSSTSGSYNEQFF	TGTGCCAGCAGCTCGACTAGCGGGTCCTACAATGAGCAGTTCTTC
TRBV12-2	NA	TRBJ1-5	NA	CASRPLPGTHNQPQHF	TGTGCAAGTCGCCCACTTCCCGGGACACACAATCAGCCCCAGCATTTT
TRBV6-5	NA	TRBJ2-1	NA	CASSSLNEQFF	TGTGCCAGCAGTTCCCTGAATGAGCAGTTCTTC